This T cell receptor (beta chain) came from a study of blood T cell repertoires in COVID-19. Study at large: Whether acute or convalescent, the COVID-19 samples came from the United States, Italy and Spain. Sources were T cells, B-cell-depleted T cells, or PBMCs; the material itself was cDNA or gDNA.

This CDR3 spans 15 amino acids. Trimming removed 4 bases at V and 3 bases at J, with 14 bases between. Per germline, CDR1 LGHNA and CDR2 YSLEER. Per the authors' pipeline: How many nucleated cells were present was estimated from reference gene primer amplification. Libraries were prepared by immunoSEQ multiplex PCR; TCRdb keeps only in-frame clonotypes and omits some of them. V and J calls plus clone size are reproduced from that table; the DNA served to infer D and trimming. The sample includes fewer than 350,000 clones, 87% of them seen just once. The rearrangement joins TRBV4-3 to TRBJ2-3; the D gene is possibly TRBD2 (6 bases). This TCR derives from a woman aged 50 to 60 who had recovered from COVID-19. The sequencing input was peripheral blood. The chain's CDR3 is CASSPEGGGTDTQYF. In DNA form, the CDR3 reads TGCGCCAGCAGCCCGGAGGGCGGAGGGACAGATACGCAGTATTTT.